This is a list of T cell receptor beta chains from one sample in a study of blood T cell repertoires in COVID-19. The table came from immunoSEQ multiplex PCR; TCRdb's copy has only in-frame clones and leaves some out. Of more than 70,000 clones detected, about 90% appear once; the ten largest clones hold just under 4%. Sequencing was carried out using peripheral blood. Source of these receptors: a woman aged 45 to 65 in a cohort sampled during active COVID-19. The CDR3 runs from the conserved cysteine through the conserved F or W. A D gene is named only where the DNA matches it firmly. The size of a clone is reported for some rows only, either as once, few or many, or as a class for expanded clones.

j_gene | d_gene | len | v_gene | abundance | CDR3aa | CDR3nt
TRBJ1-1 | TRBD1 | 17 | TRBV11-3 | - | CASSLDSPDRGIPEAFF | TGTGCCAGCAGCTTAGATTCCCCGGACAGGGGAATCCCTGAAGCTTTCTTT
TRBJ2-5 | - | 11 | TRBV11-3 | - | CASRGTETQYF | TGTGCCAGCAGAGGGACTGAGACCCAGTACTTC
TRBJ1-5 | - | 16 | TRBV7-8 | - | CASSRNRTVRNQPQHF | TGTGCCAGCAGCCGCAACCGGACAGTTCGCAATCAGCCCCAGCATTTT
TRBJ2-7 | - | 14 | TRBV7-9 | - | CASSSQLSSYEQYF | TGTGCCAGCAGCTCGCAGTTGTCTTCCTACGAGCAGTACTTC
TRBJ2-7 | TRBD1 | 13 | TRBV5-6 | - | CASSWDREGEQYF | TGTGCCAGCAGCTGGGACAGGGAGGGCGAGCAGTACTTC
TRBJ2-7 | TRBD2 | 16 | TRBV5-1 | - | CASRGLAGVSSYEQYF | TGCGCCAGCAGGGGACTAGCGGGAGTTTCCTCCTACGAGCAGTACTTC
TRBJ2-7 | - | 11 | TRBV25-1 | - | CASALYYEQYF | TGTGCCAGTGCACTGTACTACGAGCAGTACTTC
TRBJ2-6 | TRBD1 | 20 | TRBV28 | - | CASRTQRTGKSFSGANVLTF | TGTGCCAGCAGGACACAACGGACAGGGAAGTCTTTCTCTGGGGCCAACGTCCTGACTTTC
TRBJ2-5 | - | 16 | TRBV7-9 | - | CASSLSPWTAKETQYF | TGTGCCAGCAGCTTGAGCCCTTGGACAGCAAAAGAGACCCAGTACTTC
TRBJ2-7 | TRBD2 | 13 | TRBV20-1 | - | CSASGSGRYEQYF | TGCAGTGCTAGTGGCAGCGGGAGATACGAGCAGTACTTC
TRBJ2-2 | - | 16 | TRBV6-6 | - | CASTFPASRGTGELFF | TGTGCCAGCACCTTCCCGGCTAGTCGGGGGACCGGGGAGCTGTTTTTT
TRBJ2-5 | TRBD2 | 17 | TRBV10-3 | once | CAISATASGRAEETQYF | TGTGCCATCAGTGCAACCGCTAGCGGGAGGGCAGAAGAGACCCAGTACTTC
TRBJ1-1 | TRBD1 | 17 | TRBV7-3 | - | CASSLTGTGAMNTEAFF | TGTGCCAGCAGCTTAACGGGGACAGGGGCCATGAACACTGAAGCTTTCTTT
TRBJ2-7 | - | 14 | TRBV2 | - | CASMLLSGSYEQYF | TGTGCCAGCATGCTCTTGAGCGGAAGCTACGAGCAGTACTTC
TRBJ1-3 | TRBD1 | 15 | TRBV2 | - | CASRTGIDSGNTIYF | TGTGCCAGCAGGACAGGGATCGACTCTGGAAACACCATATATTTT
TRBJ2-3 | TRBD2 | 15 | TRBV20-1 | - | CSASKTSGGPDTQYF | TGCAGTGCTAGTAAAACTAGCGGGGGCCCAGATACGCAGTATTTT
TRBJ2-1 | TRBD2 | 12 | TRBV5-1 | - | CASSVDRGEKFF | TGCGCCAGCAGCGTCGACCGGGGGGAGAAGTTCTTC
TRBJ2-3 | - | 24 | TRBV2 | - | CASSEEGQGAPLAGGLTPSDTQYF | TGTGCCAGCAGTGAAGAAGGACAGGGGGCACCTCTAGCGGGGGGCCTGACACCGTCAGATACGCAGTATTTT